The sequence of this TCR beta chain was determined in a study of Tregs in tolerant kidney transplant recipients. Clones were read by immunoSEQ multiplex PCR, and TCRdb kept only the in-frame ones, dropping some. The sample shows under 80,000 clones, approximately 83% of them seen only once. Germline V gene lookup returns CDR1 LGHNA and CDR2 YNFKEQ. Trimming pared 0 bases from V and 2 bases from J, leaving 12 bases between. The CDR3 consists of 16 residues. The starting material was Tregs from blood, obtained before the transplant. The chain has TRBV4-2 and TRBJ2-3; TRBD2 is a possible D gene (5 bases). The clonotype was recovered from a human donor who received a combined kidney and bone marrow transplant. Here the CDR3 reads CASSQDGLFITDTQYF. The CDR3 nucleotides are TGTGCCAGCAGCCAAGACGGACTTTTTATCACAGATACGCAGTATTTT.